This TCR beta chain derives from a study of vaccination effects on CD4 cells after COVID-19. Prior to sequencing, the ViraFEST assay stimulated PBMC with viral peptide pools, which expanded the antigen-specific CD4+ T cells. Isolating CD4+ T cells followed approximately 9 days of culture. The healthy vaccine recipients, who had no prior SARS-CoV-2 infection, showed negative nucleocapsid antibodies. On this clone itself: Its antigen remains unidentified.

Produced via immunoSEQ multiplex PCR; TCRdb's table is partial and in-frame only. The sample contains tens of thousands of clones, around 79% of which appear only once. The CDR3 covers 16 residues. Trimming removed 3 bases from V and 7 bases from J; junction bases left unmatched: 9. CDR1 is MGHDK and CDR2 is SYGVNS in the germline V gene. The TCR was taken from a human donor who received a COVID-19 vaccine. The starting material was CD4+ T cells from PBMCs cultured with HCoV-NL63 spike peptides, obtained before COVID-19 vaccination. V is TRBV25-1 and J is TRBJ1-6; 7 positions match TRBD1. As DNA, the CDR3 is TGTGCCAGCAGTGATCCACCGGGACAGAGAAATTCACCCCTCCACTTT. Residues: CASSDPPGQRNSPLHF. Full variable domain (remainder filled in from reference TRBV25-1 and TRBJ1-6): EADIYQTPRYLVIGTGKKITLECSQTMGHDKMYWYQQDPGMELHLIHYSYGVNSTEKGDLSSESTVSRIRTEHFPLTLESARPSHTSQYLCASSDPPGQRNSPLHFGNGTRLTVT.